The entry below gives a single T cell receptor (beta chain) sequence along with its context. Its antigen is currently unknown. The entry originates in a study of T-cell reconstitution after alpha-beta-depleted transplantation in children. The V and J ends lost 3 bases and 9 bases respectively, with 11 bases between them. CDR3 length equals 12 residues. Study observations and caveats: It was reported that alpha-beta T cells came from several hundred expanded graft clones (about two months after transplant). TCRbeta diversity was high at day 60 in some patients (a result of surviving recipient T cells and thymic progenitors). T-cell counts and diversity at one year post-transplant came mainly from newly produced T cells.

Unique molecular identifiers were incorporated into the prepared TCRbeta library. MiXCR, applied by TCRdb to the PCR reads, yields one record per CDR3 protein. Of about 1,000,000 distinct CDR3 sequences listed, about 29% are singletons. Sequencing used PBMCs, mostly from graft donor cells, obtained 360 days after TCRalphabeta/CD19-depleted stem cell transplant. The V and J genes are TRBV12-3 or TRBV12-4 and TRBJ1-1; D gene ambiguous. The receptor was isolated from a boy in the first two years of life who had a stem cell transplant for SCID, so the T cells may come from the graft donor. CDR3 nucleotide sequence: TGTGCCAGCAGTTTTGGAGTTTCGAAAGCTTTCTTT. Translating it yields CASSFGVSKAFF.